This TCR beta chain was recorded in a study of blood T cell repertoires in COVID-19. V lost 4 bases and J lost 4; bases outside the gene matches: 12. This CDR3 has 16 amino acids. From germline, CDR1 is LGHDT and CDR2 YNNKEL (reference sequence). Sequencing was performed with immunoSEQ multiplex PCR; in TCRdb, only in-frame clones are kept and a portion is missing. In the table there are about 80,000 clones, approximately 85% of which are singletons. This chain links TRBV3-1 (or the pseudogene TRBV3-2) with TRBJ2-5, with 7 bases lining up with TRBD2. The sample consisted of peripheral blood. The sequence was obtained from a man aged 45-60 years with COVID-19, enrolled during active disease. The CDR3 reads CASSPSEAGVGETQYF. In DNA, the CDR3 is TGTGCCAGCAGCCCAAGTGAGGCGGGAGTAGGAGAGACCCAGTACTTC.